This T cell receptor beta chain is from a study of OX40 agonist ivuxolimab in advanced cancers. Germline values: CDR1 MNHNY, CDR2 SVGAGI (reference sequence). CDR3 length: 12 residues. Trimming removed 0 bases at V and 9 bases at J, with 8 bases between. Points from the study as a whole: Dose levels from 0.1 to 3.0 mg/kg saw CD4+ and CD8+ blood T cells expand clonally by week 6. There were, on average, more expanded clones in CD8+ T cells than in CD4+.

Remarks on this clone: What it binds is not known.

The repertoire was sequenced with immunoSEQ multiplex PCR; TCRdb's copy has only in-frame clones and lacks some. Of about 98,000 clones listed, more than 85% are singletons. The chain links TRBV6-6 to TRBJ1-1; D perhaps matches TRBD1 (6 bases). This TCR derives from an adult with an advanced solid tumor such as melanoma, head and neck, liver or kidney cancer. The sequences come from CD4+ or CD8+ T cells sorted from blood, collected in a trial of the OX40 agonist ivuxolimab. The CDR3 is CASSYSTGKAFF. CDR3 sequence (DNA): TGTGCCAGCAGTTACTCGACAGGAAAAGCTTTCTTT.